This TCR beta chain was documented in a study of blood T cell repertoires in COVID-19. Study-wide context: COVID-19 samples, acute and convalescent, were from the United States, Italy and Spain. Sources were T cells, B-cell-depleted T cells, or PBMCs; the material itself was cDNA or gDNA.

This CDR3 has 19 amino acids. CDR1 KGHSH and CDR2 LQKENI come from the germline V gene. V lost 3 bases, J lost 3 bases, and 21 bases lay in between. Per the original methods: Scientists estimated how many nucleated cells there were by amplifying reference gene primers. Generated by immunoSEQ multiplex PCR, the TCRdb table keeps only in-frame clones and is missing some. V, J and clone size are taken as reported in that table, and D and trimming were inferred from the DNA itself. This table holds approximately 230,000 clones, 65% to 80% found once. The receptor was derived from a woman aged 40 to 55 with active or convalescent COVID-19. The V gene is TRBV18, the J gene TRBJ1-6, with D possibly matching TRBD1 (5 bases). The sequenced material came from peripheral blood. The CDR3 reads CASSPLSKGVLGYNSPLHF. In nucleotides, the CDR3 is TGTGCCAGCTCACCTCTCTCGAAAGGGGTTTTGGGCTATAATTCACCCCTCCACTTT.